The 25 T cell receptor beta chains below come from one sample, sequenced in a study of spatial heterogeneity in lung cancer. TCRdb reanalysed the 5' RACE reads using MiXCR and keeps one entry per CDR3 protein. Of tens of thousands of distinct CDR3 sequences listed, about 5.6% are singletons. The time point here: sample taken at primary tumor resection. The sequencing here drew on PBMCs, taken at surgery. These receptors originate from a male donor with early-stage non-small cell lung cancer.

This clonotype was found a few times. The J gene is TRBJ2-7, the V gene TRBV20-1, with a weak D call TRBD2 (6 bases). This CDR3 has 15 amino acids. V dropped 0 bases and J dropped 5 bases, with 17 bases sitting between them. Looked up from germline, CDR1 is DFQATT and CDR2 is SNEGSKA (reference sequence). Here the CDR3 reads CSARDPARGGNEQYF. The CDR3 DNA is TGCAGTGCTAGAGATCCAGCGAGAGGCGGGAACGAGCAGTACTTC.

This clonotype occurred many times. This rearrangement joins TRBV18 to TRBJ1-5; D is unclear. Trimming stripped 5 bases from V and 5 bases from J, with 10 bases between. This CDR3 is 13 amino acids long. The V gene's germline CDR1 is KGHSH and CDR2 LQKENI. The chain's CDR3 is CASSKLKDQPQHF. Written as DNA, the CDR3 is TGTGCCAGCTCAAAATTAAAAGATCAGCCCCAGCATTTT.

This clonotype appeared many times. CDR3: CASTRDSPLSGANVLTF. As DNA, the CDR3 is TGTGCCAGCACCCGGGACAGCCCCCTCTCTGGGGCCAACGTCCTGACTTTC. The genes are TRBV6-6 and TRBJ2-6, with 7 bases fitting TRBD1. Germline V CDR1 and CDR2: MNHNY, SVGAGI (reference sequence). This CDR3 contains 17 residues. The V segment lost 7 bases and the J segment 0 bases; nucleotides outside the gene matches: 9.

This clonotype was seen ten or more times. J is TRBJ1-1 and V is TRBV3-1; 11 bases are shared with TRBD1. V lost 3 bases, J lost 3 bases, and 0 bases stayed unmatched. Germline V lookup: CDR1 LGHDT, CDR2 YNNKEL (reference sequence). CDR3 length equals 14 residues. The CDR3 DNA sequence: TGTGCCAGCAGCCAGGGACAGGGGGACACTGAAGCTTTCTTT. The encoded protein is CASSQGQGDTEAFF.

This clonotype has ten or more counts. V is TRBV28 and J is TRBJ2-7; D is undetermined. Between the trimmed V and J ends, which lost 5 bases and 5 bases, there was a span of 10 bases. The CDR3 covers 12 residues. Per the germline V gene, CDR1 is MDHEN and CDR2 is SYDVKM. This CDR3 is CASSPRPNEQYF. The CDR3 DNA reads as TGTGCCAGCAGTCCCCGCCCCAACGAGCAGTACTTC. The full variable domain, with the rest looked up from reference TRBV28 and TRBJ2-7, is DVKVTQSSRYLVKRTGEKVFLECVQDMDHENMFWYRQDPGLGLRLIYFSYDVKMKEKGDIPEGYSVSREKKERFSLILESASTNQTSMYLCASSPRPNEQYFGPGTRLTVT.

The sample holds many counts of this clonotype. V gene TRBV7-8 combines with J gene TRBJ2-1, with TRBD1 matching over 8 bases. V trimming: 5 bases; J trimming: 10 bases; junction bases outside the gene matches: 4. Germline-derived CDR1 and CDR2 are SGHVS and FQNEAQ. This CDR3 spans 12 amino acids. The CDR3 loop reads CASSPDRAEQFF. CDR3 bases: TGTGCCAGCAGCCCGGACAGGGCCGAGCAGTTCTTC.

This clonotype occurred many times. The chain uses TRBV5-4 and TRBJ2-5; 10 bases are shared with TRBD2. This CDR3 spans 16 amino acids. V shed 5 bases, J shed 0 bases, and the junction held 7 bases outside the gene matches. Germline CDR1 is SGHNT and CDR2 is YYREEE (reference sequence). This CDR3 is CASRPQLAGNQETQYF. DNA for the CDR3: TGTGCCAGCAGGCCGCAACTAGCGGGGAACCAAGAGACCCAGTACTTC.

In its sample, this clonotype was seen many times. J is TRBJ2-7 and V is TRBV9; 9 positions match TRBD1. The junction had 12 bases not matched to a gene; V was cut back by 3 bases and J by 5 bases. The CDR3 length is 16 residues. Per the germline V gene, CDR1 is SGDLS and CDR2 is YYNGEE. The chain's CDR3 is CASSEGTGTGPDEQYF. For the CDR3, the DNA is TGTGCCAGCAGCGAAGGGACCGGGACAGGGCCCGACGAGCAGTACTTC.

Comment on this clonotype: A much larger clone lies one base from this, so it may be a read error. The chain links TRBV9 to TRBJ2-1; weak D call: TRBD2 (6 bases). CDR1 and CDR2 from the germline V gene are SGDLS and YYNGEE. The CDR3 loop spans 14 amino acids. As DNA, the CDR3 is TGTGCCAGCGGCGTAGATCCGGGGCGGGGTGAGCAGTTCTTC. It yields the protein CASGVDPGRGEQFF.

This clonotype has at least ten counts. The chain joins TRBV7-8 to TRBJ1-5; TRBD1 aligns across 7 bases. The ends lost 1 base at V and 5 bases at J; junction bases unmatched: 5. This CDR3 is 15 amino acids long. CDR1 is SGHVS and CDR2 is FQNEAQ in the germline V gene. The CDR3 DNA reads TGTGCCAGCAGCTTAGGGAGACAGGGACATCAGCCCCAGCATTTT. Translated, it gives CASSLGRQGHQPQHF.

This clonotype was observed at least ten times. The chain carries TRBV18 and TRBJ1-6, with TRBD1 as a possible D gene (5 bases). V was clipped by 0 bases and J by 12 bases, with 18 bases between them. Germline V lookup: CDR1 KGHSH, CDR2 LQKENI. The CDR3 is 16 residues long. This CDR3 is CASSPPEAGSTVPLHF. Written as DNA, the CDR3 is TGTGCCAGCTCACCACCGGAGGCAGGGTCTACTGTACCCCTCCACTTT.

This clonotype has at least ten counts. The chain employs TRBV20-1 and TRBJ2-2; a weak D match, TRBD1 (6 bases). CDR3 length: 14 residues. Trimming stripped 5 bases from V and 1 base from J, with 11 bases between. Germline V gene data show CDR1 as DFQATT and CDR2 as SNEGSKA (reference sequence). This chain's CDR3 is CSAVDRMNTGELFF. The CDR3 coding sequence is TGCAGTGCTGTCGACAGGATGAACACCGGGGAGCTGTTTTTT.

This clonotype was counted at least ten times. The chain uses TRBV29-1 and TRBJ2-3, with a weak D call TRBD2 (6 bases). With 7 bases removed from V and 2 bases from J, the gap between germline ends came to 16 bases. Germline assignment: CDR1 SQVTM and CDR2 ANQGSEA. CDR3 length equals 14 residues. This CDR3 is CSAMGLLITDTQYF. The CDR3 DNA reads as TGCAGCGCTATGGGACTCCTAATCACAGATACGCAGTATTTT.

Ten or more counts support this clonotype. The V call is TRBV2, the J call TRBJ2-1; 9 bases agree with TRBD1. V lost 4 bases and J lost 4; bases outside the gene matches: 8. This CDR3 spans 16 amino acids. Looked up from germline, CDR1 is SNHLY and CDR2 is FYNNEI. Here the CDR3 DNA reads TGTGCCAGCAGTGGACCGGGACAGGGTGGATACAATGAGCAGTTCTTC. It specifies CASSGPGQGGYNEQFF.

This clonotype was seen ten or more times. The rearrangement uses TRBV12-3 or TRBV12-4 and TRBJ1-5, with D unresolved. Trimming removed 4 bases at V and 6 bases at J, with 16 bases between. The CDR3 spans 15 residues. Here the CDR3 DNA reads TGTGCCAGCAGTTCCCGAGCGGCCGTCGGTCAGCCCCAGCATTTT. Residues: CASSSRAAVGQPQHF.

Ten or more counts support this clonotype. The chain joins TRBV5-4 to TRBJ2-7; D gene unclear. Germline CDR1 and CDR2: SGHNT and YYREEE (reference sequence). Trimming removed 1 base at V and 3 bases at J, with 5 bases between. This CDR3 region has 12 residues. The CDR3 loop reads CASSLNRYEQYF. CDR3 nucleotide sequence: TGTGCCAGCAGCTTGAATCGCTACGAGCAGTACTTC.

This clonotype was picked up many times. The chain employs TRBV18 and TRBJ2-5, with D unclear. Trimming pared 1 base from V and 3 bases from J, leaving 6 bases between. This CDR3 spans 13 amino acids. The germline V gene encodes CDR1 KGHSH and CDR2 LQKENI. DNA of the CDR3: TGTGCCAGCTCACCACAAGCGAAAGAGACCCAGTACTTC. Translated, it gives CASSPQAKETQYF.

In its sample, this clonotype was seen a few times. This chain links TRBV7-2 with TRBJ2-1; 8 nucleotides agree with TRBD2. CDR1 SGHTA and CDR2 FQGNSA come from the germline V gene. This CDR3 is 18 amino acids long. The V segment lost 5 bases and the J segment 6 bases; nucleotides outside the gene matches: 18. CDR3 nucleotides: TGTGCCAGCAGCCAAAGGGTAGCGGGATTCGGTATCGTCAATGAGCAGTTCTTC. Its translation is CASSQRVAGFGIVNEQFF.

This clonotype was observed at least ten times. The chain carries TRBV6-6 and TRBJ2-3; unclear D gene. Trimming stripped 2 bases from V and 2 bases from J, with 8 bases between. Looked up from germline, CDR1 is MNHNY and CDR2 is SVGAGI (reference sequence). The CDR3 totals 14 residues. CDR3 nucleotide sequence: TGTGCCAGCAGTTACGCCGTTATCACAGATACGCAGTATTTT. Its translation: CASSYAVITDTQYF.

Worth noting for this clonotype: A much larger clone differs from this one at a single base, so this may be a read error. CDR3 bases: TGTGCCAGCAGATTTACAGGGGAAATTAACTATGGCTACACCTTC. Encoded protein: CASRFTGEINYGYTF. This sequence joins TRBV5-4 and TRBJ1-2; 7 positions match TRBD1. The CDR3 is made up of 15 amino acids. V trimming: 5 bases; J trimming: 1 base; junction bases outside the gene matches: 8. Looked up from germline, CDR1 is SGHNT and CDR2 is YYREEE (reference sequence).

This clonotype turned up a few times. The chain joins TRBV12-3 or TRBV12-4 to TRBJ2-7, with a possible D match to TRBD1 (6 bases). V gave up 8 bases and J gave up 7 bases, with 18 bases separating them. This CDR3 contains 13 residues. In DNA, the CDR3 is TGTGCCAGCTTCTCAGGGGTCCCAGGGGAGCAGTACTTC. This translates into CASFSGVPGEQYF.

This clonotype was seen repeatedly, ten times or more. The chain joins TRBV5-1 to TRBJ2-3; 12 nucleotides agree with TRBD2. V lost 0 bases, J lost 5 bases, and 13 bases stayed unmatched. The CDR3 is made up of 19 amino acids. The germline V gene has CDR1 SGHRS and CDR2 YFSETQ. This CDR3 is CASSLEASGGAGVRDTQYF. The CDR3 coding sequence is TGCGCCAGCAGCTTGGAGGCTAGCGGGGGGGCCGGGGTCCGAGATACGCAGTATTTT.

At least ten counts were recorded for this clonotype. The V and J genes are TRBV4-3 and TRBJ2-6; perhaps D is TRBD1 or TRBD2 (5 bases each). The CDR3 loop spans 16 amino acids. The ends were cut back, 0 bases at V and 4 bases at J, with 10 bases in the middle. Germline CDR1 reads LGHNA; CDR2 reads YSLEER. CDR3 residues: CASSQDRGTGANVLTF. The CDR3 DNA is TGCGCCAGCAGCCAAGATCGAGGGACCGGGGCCAACGTCCTGACTTTC.

This clonotype was found many times. This chain uses TRBV19 with TRBJ2-3; D perhaps matches TRBD1 (6 bases). V lost 8 bases to trimming and J lost 4 bases, with 13 bases between them. Germline V gives CDR1 LNHDA, CDR2 SQIVND (reference sequence). This CDR3 has 13 amino acids. CDR3 bases: TGTGCCAGTTCGGACAGAATCGCAGATACGCAGTATTTT. It yields the protein CASSDRIADTQYF.

This clonotype was found many times. The chain recombines TRBV7-2 with TRBJ2-4, with 8 bases matching TRBD1. V was pared by 5 bases and J by 1 base, with 13 bases of the junction left unmatched. This CDR3 spans 18 amino acids. Germline CDR1 SGHTA, CDR2 FQGNSA. The CDR3 sequence is CASSPTPTGALAKNIQYF. The DNA of the CDR3 is TGTGCCAGCAGCCCGACCCCGACAGGGGCGCTCGCCAAAAACATTCAGTACTTC.